What follows are 16 T cell receptor beta chains derived from one specimen sequenced in a study of neoadjuvant anti-PD-1 for oral cavity cancer. The repertoire was sequenced with immunoSEQ multiplex PCR; TCRdb's copy has only in-frame clones and lacks some. This table holds about 15,000 clones, roughly 41% found once. Time point of the sample: after neoadjuvant nivolumab, at surgical resection. The source material was tumor tissue, sampled after nivolumab (anti-PD-1) treatment. Receptor source: a person between 35 and 79 years old with oral cavity squamous cell carcinoma.

The chain uses TRBV5-1 and TRBJ1-4, with D possibly TRBD1 on 6 matching bases. The V and J ends lost 4 bases and 6 bases respectively, with 16 bases between them. The germline V gene encodes CDR1 SGHRS and CDR2 YFSETQ. The CDR3 has 15 residues. The DNA of the CDR3 is TGCGCCAGCAGCCCTCAGGGAGGGGGGGATGAAAAACTGTTTTTT. This sequence encodes CASSPQGGGDEKLFF. The variable domain in full, with the rest retrieved from reference TRBV5-1 and TRBJ1-4, is KAGVTQTPRYLIKTRGQQVTLSCSPISGHRSVSWYQQTPGQGLQFLFEYFSETQRNKGNFPGRFSGRQFSNSRSEMNVSTLELGDSALYLCASSPQGGGDEKLFFGSGTQLSVL.

The V and J genes are TRBV7-9 and TRBJ2-5; D is perhaps TRBD1 or TRBD2 (5 bases each). This CDR3 has 16 amino acids. Trimming removed 2 bases at V and 4 bases at J, with 17 bases between. Germline CDR1 and CDR2: SEHNR and FQNEAQ (reference sequence). For the CDR3, the DNA is TGTGCCAGCAGCTTACCCACAGGACTCTCCCGAGAGACCCAGTACTTC. Its protein product is CASSLPTGLSRETQYF. The whole variable domain, remainder taken from reference TRBV7-9 and TRBJ2-5, is DTGVSQNPRHKITKRGQNVTFRCDPISEHNRLYWYRQTLGQGPEFLTYFQNEAQLEKSRLLSDRFSAERPKGSFSTLEIQRTEQGDSAMYLCASSLPTGLSRETQYFGPGTRLLVL.

This chain joins TRBV4-2 and TRBJ2-5, with 9 positions matching TRBD2. Germline V gene data show CDR1 as LGHNA and CDR2 as YNFKEQ. The junction had 10 bases not matched to a gene; V was cut back by 0 bases and J by 2 bases. This CDR3 region has 18 residues. The CDR3 DNA sequence: TGTGCCAGCAGCCAAGAGATGCGGGGGGGCTTGGGTCAAGAGACCCAGTACTTC. The encoded protein is CASSQEMRGGLGQETQYF.

The chain carries TRBV7-2 and TRBJ1-2; D unclear. The ends were cut back, 2 bases at V and 8 bases at J, with 18 bases in the middle. The CDR3 sequence is 15 residues long. CDR1 and CDR2 from the germline V gene are SGHTA and FQGNSA. The CDR3, as DNA: TGTGCCAGCAGCTTAATCGGGCTTGGCAGCAACGGCTACACCTTC. This sequence encodes CASSLIGLGSNGYTF.

The sample holds a few counts of this clone. Here the CDR3 DNA reads TGTGCCAGCAGCCCGGGGAAGGTAACTAATGAAAAACTGTTTTTT. This sequence encodes CASSPGKVTNEKLFF. V is TRBV9 and J is TRBJ1-4, with D uncertain. The V end was cut by 4 bases, the J end by 1 base, with 11 bases between. CDR1 SGDLS and CDR2 YYNGEE come from the germline V gene. The CDR3 extends over 15 amino acids.

The gene calls are TRBV11-2 and TRBJ2-4; 9 nucleotides agree with TRBD1. CDR1 and CDR2 (germline): SGHAT, FQNNGV. The CDR3 loop spans 14 amino acids. V was pared by 5 bases and J by 9 bases, with 8 bases of the junction left unmatched. CDR3 in DNA: TGTGCCAGCAGCCCATTGGGACAGGGATTCATTCAGTACTTC. Translation gives CASSPLGQGFIQYF.

The J gene is TRBJ1-3, the V gene TRBV15; D is possibly TRBD1 (6 bases). The CDR3 is 17 amino acids. Trimming removed 0 bases at V and 1 base at J, with 13 bases between. CDR1 and CDR2 (germline): LNHNV, YYDKDF (reference sequence). CDR3 residues: CATSRDPTGASGNTIYF. The DNA of the CDR3 is TGTGCCACCAGCAGAGACCCAACGGGGGCTTCTGGAAACACCATATATTTT. The full variable domain, completed using reference TRBV15 and TRBJ1-3, is DAMVIQNPRYQVTQFGKPVTLSCSQTLNHNVMYWYQQKSSQAPKLLFHYYDKDFNNEADTPDNFQSRRPNTSFCFLDIRSPGLGDTAMYLCATSRDPTGASGNTIYFGEGSWLTVV.

This clone was picked up a small number of times. This chain joins TRBV27 and TRBJ1-2; 8 bases agree with TRBD1. V shed 5 bases and J 8 bases; nucleotides not matched to a gene: 4. This CDR3 has 12 residues. Germline-derived CDR1 and CDR2 are MNHEY and SMNVEV (reference sequence). CDR3 amino acids: CASSEQGGGYTF. CDR3 DNA sequence: TGTGCCAGCAGTGAACAGGGGGGCGGCTACACCTTC.

The rearrangement uses TRBV5-4 and TRBJ1-6; a possible D gene is TRBD1 (5 bases). The germline CDR1 and CDR2 sequences are SGHNT and YYREEE (reference sequence). CDR3 length equals 16 residues. The V end was cut by 4 bases, the J end by 6 bases, with 17 bases between. The chain's CDR3 is CASSIGGNWGNSPLHF. The CDR3 bases are TGTGCCAGCAGCATCGGGGGGAATTGGGGTAATTCACCCCTCCACTTT.

V and J are TRBV27 and TRBJ2-7; D unclear. This CDR3 has 15 amino acids. V lost 3 bases and J 1 base, leaving 13 bases between the germline ends. From germline, CDR1 is MNHEY and CDR2 SMNVEV (reference sequence). In DNA form, the CDR3 reads TGTGCCAGCAGTTTTCGGGCGGCATTATCCTACGAGCAGTACTTC. It is translated as CASSFRAALSYEQYF.

The chain's CDR3 is CASSLVEGAYRYEQYF. DNA for the CDR3: TGTGCCAGCAGCTTAGTGGAGGGGGCCTACCGGTACGAGCAGTACTTC. J is TRBJ2-7 and V is TRBV11-2; TRBD1 is a possible D gene (7 bases). V was shortened by 1 base and J by 4 bases, with 17 bases between the two germline ends. Per germline, CDR1 SGHAT and CDR2 FQNNGV. This CDR3 is built from 16 residues.

The chain uses TRBV2 and TRBJ1-4, with D unresolved. Trimming removed 4 bases from V and 0 bases from J, with 9 bases in between. The CDR3 length is 15 residues. Germline assignment: CDR1 SNHLY and CDR2 FYNNEI. The CDR3 DNA sequence: TGTGCCAGCAGTGCCGAACTAGCAACTAATGAAAAACTGTTTTTT. Translation gives CASSAELATNEKLFF.

CDR3 sequence: CASSRTSGGQEELFF. As DNA, the CDR3 is TGCGCCAGCAGCCGGACTAGCGGGGGACAGGAGGAGCTGTTTTTT. The rearrangement joins TRBV5-1 to TRBJ2-2; 13 bases are shared with TRBD2. The CDR3 loop spans 15 amino acids. Trimming removed 4 bases from V and 10 bases from J; junction bases left unmatched: 7. The germline CDR1 and CDR2 sequences are SGHRS and YFSETQ.

This clone qualifies as medium-sized (0.01 to 0.1%). CDR3 residues: CASSPGTGFLEKLFF. CDR3 coding DNA: TGTGCCAGCAGCCCCGGGACAGGGTTCCTCGAAAAACTGTTTTTT. V is TRBV7-6 and J is TRBJ1-4; TRBD1 matches 9 bases. V dropped 5 bases and J dropped 8; count of bases not matched to a gene: 9. The CDR3 consists of 15 residues. CDR1 SGHVS and CDR2 FNYEAQ come from the germline V gene.

This chain links TRBV11-3 with TRBJ2-1; D is unclear. This CDR3 region has 13 residues. From germline, CDR1 is SGHNT and CDR2 YENEEA. V was shortened by 1 base and J by 4 bases, with 5 bases between the two germline ends. Here the CDR3 DNA reads TGTGCCAGCAGCTTAGCAGAATACAATGAGCAGTTCTTC. It encodes CASSLAEYNEQFF.

In this sample, this clone turned up many times. This chain connects TRBV11-2 to TRBJ1-1; no definite D call. Germline V gene lookup returns CDR1 SGHAT and CDR2 FQNNGV. The CDR3 length is 13 residues. V was clipped by 2 bases and J by 1 base, with 5 bases between them. The CDR3 here is CASSLPGNTEAFF. CDR3 DNA: TGTGCCAGCAGCTTACCGGGGAACACTGAAGCTTTCTTT.